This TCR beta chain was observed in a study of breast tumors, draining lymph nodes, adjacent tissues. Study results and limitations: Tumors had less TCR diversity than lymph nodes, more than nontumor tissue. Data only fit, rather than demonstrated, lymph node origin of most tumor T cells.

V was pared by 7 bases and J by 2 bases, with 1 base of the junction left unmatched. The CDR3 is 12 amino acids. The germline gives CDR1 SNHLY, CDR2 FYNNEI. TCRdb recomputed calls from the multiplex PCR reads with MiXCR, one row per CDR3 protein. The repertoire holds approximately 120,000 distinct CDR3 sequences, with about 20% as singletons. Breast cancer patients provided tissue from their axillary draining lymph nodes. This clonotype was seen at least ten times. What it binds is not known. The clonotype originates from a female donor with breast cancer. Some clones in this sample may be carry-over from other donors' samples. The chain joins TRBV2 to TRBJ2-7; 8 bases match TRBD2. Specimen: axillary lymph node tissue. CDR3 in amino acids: CASIAGPYEQYF. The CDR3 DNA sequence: TGTGCCAGCATAGCGGGACCCTACGAGCAGTACTTC.